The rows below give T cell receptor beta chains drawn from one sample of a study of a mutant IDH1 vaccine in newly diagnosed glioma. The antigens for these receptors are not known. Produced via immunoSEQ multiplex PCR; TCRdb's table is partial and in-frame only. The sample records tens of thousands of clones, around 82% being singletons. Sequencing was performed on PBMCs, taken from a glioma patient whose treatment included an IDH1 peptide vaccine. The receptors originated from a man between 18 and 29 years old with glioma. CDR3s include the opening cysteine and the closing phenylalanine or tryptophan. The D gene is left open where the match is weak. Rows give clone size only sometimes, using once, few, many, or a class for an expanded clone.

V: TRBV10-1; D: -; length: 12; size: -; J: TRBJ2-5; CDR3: CASRGPGETQYF; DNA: TGCGCCAGCAGGGGACCCGGGGAGACCCAGTACTTC
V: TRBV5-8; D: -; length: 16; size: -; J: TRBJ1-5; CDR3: CASSPGGVVFNQPQHF; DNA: TGTGCCAGCAGCCCTGGGGGTGTGGTCTTCAATCAGCCCCAGCATTTT
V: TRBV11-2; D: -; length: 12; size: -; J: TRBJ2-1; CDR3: CASSLQGNEQFF; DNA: TGTGCCAGCAGCTTACAGGGAAATGAGCAGTTCTTC
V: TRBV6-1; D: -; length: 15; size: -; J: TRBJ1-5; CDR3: CASSESGGSGKPQHF; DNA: TGTGCCAGCAGTGAATCGGGAGGATCAGGGAAGCCCCAGCATTTT
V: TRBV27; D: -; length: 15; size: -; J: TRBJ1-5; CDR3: CASRDLGEINQPQHF; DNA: TGTGCCAGCAGGGACTTAGGGGAGATCAATCAGCCCCAGCATTTT
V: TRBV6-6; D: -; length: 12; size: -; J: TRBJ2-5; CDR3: CASGGGAETQYF; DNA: TGTGCCAGCGGGGGGGGCGCGGAGACCCAGTACTTC
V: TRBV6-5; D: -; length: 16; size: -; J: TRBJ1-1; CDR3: CASSYSGEGSGTEAFF; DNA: TGTGCCAGCAGTTACTCCGGAGAGGGCTCTGGCACTGAAGCTTTCTTT
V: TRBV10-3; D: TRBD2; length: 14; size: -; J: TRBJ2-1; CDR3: CAISVLAGVEEQFF; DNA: TGTGCCATCAGTGTTCTAGCGGGGGTAGAAGAGCAGTTCTTC
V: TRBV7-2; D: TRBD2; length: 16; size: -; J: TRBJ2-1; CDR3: CADSSVGLAATHEQFF; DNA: TGTGCCGACAGCAGCGTGGGACTAGCGGCTACACATGAGCAGTTCTTC
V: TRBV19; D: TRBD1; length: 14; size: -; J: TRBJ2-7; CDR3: CASSNQGAPGEQYF; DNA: TGTGCCAGTAGTAATCAGGGGGCGCCGGGGGAGCAGTACTTC
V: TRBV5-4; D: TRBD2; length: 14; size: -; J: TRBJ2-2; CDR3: CASSLDGGAGELFF; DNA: TGTGCCAGCAGCTTGGACGGGGGGGCTGGGGAGCTGTTTTTT
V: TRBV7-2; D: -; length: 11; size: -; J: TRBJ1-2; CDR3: CASSPQWGYTF; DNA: TGTGCCAGCAGCCCTCAGTGGGGCTACACCTTC
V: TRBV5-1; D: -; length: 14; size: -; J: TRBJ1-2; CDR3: CASSGGRGPYGYTF; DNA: TGCGCCAGCAGCGGGGGCAGGGGACCCTATGGCTACACCTTC
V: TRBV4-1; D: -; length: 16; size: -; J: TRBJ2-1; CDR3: CASSQDGVLAYNEQFF; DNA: TGCGCCAGCAGCCAAGATGGGGTGCTAGCTTACAATGAGCAGTTCTTC
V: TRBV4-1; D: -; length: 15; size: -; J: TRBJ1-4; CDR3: CASSQERGAGEKLFF; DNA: TGCGCCAGCAGCCAAGAACGGGGGGCCGGTGAAAAACTGTTTTTT
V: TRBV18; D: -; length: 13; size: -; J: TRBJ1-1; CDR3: CASSPPTVTEAFF; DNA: TGTGCCAGCTCACCACCGACAGTCACTGAAGCTTTCTTT
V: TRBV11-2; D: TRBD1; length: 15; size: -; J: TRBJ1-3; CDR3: CASSLAGQLGNTIYF; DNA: TGTGCCAGCAGCTTAGCGGGACAGCTAGGAAACACCATATATTTT
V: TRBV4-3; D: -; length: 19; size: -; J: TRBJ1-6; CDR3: CASSQDHQGSYSYNSPLHF; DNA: TGCGCCAGCAGCCAAGATCACCAGGGGTCCTACTCCTATAATTCACCCCTCCACTTT
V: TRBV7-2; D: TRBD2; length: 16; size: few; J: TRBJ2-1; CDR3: CASSLPGLAGFNEQFF; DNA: TGTGCCAGCAGCTTACCGGGACTAGCGGGATTCAATGAGCAGTTCTTC
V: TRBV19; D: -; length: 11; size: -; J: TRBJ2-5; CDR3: CASRSGETQYF; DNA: TGTGCCAGTAGGTCCGGGGAGACCCAGTACTTC
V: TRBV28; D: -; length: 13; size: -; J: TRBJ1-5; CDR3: CANSAGLNQPQHF; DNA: TGTGCCAACTCGGCAGGGCTGAATCAGCCCCAGCATTTT
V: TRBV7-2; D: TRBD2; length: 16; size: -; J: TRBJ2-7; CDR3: CASSLRVSGGVFEQYF; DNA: TGTGCCAGCAGCTTGAGAGTCAGCGGGGGGGTATTCGAGCAGTACTTC
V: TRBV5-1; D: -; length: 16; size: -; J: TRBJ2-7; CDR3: CASSLGHPGGSYEQYF; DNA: TGCGCCAGCAGCTTGGGGCACCCCGGGGGATCCTACGAGCAGTACTTC
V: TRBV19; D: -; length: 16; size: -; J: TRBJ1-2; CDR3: CASTNPRRSFNYGYTF; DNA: TGTGCCAGTACCAACCCAAGACGGAGTTTTAACTATGGCTACACCTTC
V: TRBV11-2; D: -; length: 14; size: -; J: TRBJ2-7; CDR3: CASSLAASGYEQYF; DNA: TGTGCCAGCAGCTTAGCGGCTTCGGGTTACGAGCAGTACTTC
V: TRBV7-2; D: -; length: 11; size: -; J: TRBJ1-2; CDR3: CASSLGGAHYF; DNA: TGTGCCAGCAGCTTAGGGGGGGCTCACTACTTC
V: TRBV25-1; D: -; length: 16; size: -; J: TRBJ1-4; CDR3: CASSEFGVGDDEKLFF; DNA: TGTGCCAGCAGTGAATTTGGGGTCGGGGACGATGAAAAACTGTTTTTT
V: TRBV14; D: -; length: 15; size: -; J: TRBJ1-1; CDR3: CASSLEGSMNTEAFF; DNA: TGTGCCAGCAGCCTTGAGGGGAGCATGAACACTGAAGCTTTCTTT
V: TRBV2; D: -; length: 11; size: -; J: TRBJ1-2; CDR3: CASSESVGYTF; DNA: TGTGCCAGCAGTGAATCGGTTGGCTACACCTTC
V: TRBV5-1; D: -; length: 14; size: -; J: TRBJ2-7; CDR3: CASSYDSTPYEQYF; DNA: TGCGCCAGCAGCTACGACAGCACTCCCTACGAGCAGTACTTC
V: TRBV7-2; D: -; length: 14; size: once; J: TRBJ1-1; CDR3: CASSLVPRSTEAFF; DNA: TGTGCCAGCAGCTTAGTCCCGAGATCCACTGAAGCTTTCTTT
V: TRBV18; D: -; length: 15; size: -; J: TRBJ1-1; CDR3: CASSENRVLNTEAFF; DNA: TGTGCCAGCTCAGAGAACAGGGTATTGAACACTGAAGCTTTCTTT
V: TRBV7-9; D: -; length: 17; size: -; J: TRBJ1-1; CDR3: CASSPRQKLLAYPEAFF; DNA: TGTGCCAGCAGCCCCCGACAGAAACTCCTTGCGTACCCTGAAGCTTTCTTT
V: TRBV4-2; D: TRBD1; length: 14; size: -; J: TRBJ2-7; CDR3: CASSHGTGVEEQYF; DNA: TGTGCCAGCAGCCACGGGACAGGGGTTGAGGAGCAGTACTTC
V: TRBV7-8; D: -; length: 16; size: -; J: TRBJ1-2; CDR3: CASSPRGRRINYGYTF; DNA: TGTGCCAGCAGCCCGCGCGGACGGAGAATTAACTATGGCTACACCTTC
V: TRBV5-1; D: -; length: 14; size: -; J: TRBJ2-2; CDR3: CASRVTANTGELFF; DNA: TGCGCCAGCAGGGTGACTGCGAACACCGGGGAGCTGTTTTTT
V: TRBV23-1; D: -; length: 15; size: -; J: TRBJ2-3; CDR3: CASRQPGLRTNTQYF; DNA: TGCGCCAGCAGACAGCCGGGACTTCGCACGAATACGCAGTATTTT
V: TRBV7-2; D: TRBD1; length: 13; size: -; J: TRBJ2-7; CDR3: CASSHGQGYEQYF; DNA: TGTGCCAGCAGCCATGGACAGGGCTACGAGCAGTACTTC
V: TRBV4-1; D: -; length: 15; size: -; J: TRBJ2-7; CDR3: CASSQGSAGYGEQYF; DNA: TGCGCCAGCAGCCAAGGGAGCGCAGGGTATGGCGAGCAGTACTTC
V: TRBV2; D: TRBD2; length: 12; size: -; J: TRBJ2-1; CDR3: CASSGLAGEQFF; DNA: TGTGCCAGCAGTGGACTAGCGGGCGAGCAGTTCTTC
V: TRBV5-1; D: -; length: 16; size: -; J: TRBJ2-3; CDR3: CASSNLSSFAADTQYF; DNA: TGCGCCAGCAGCAACCTAAGTAGTTTCGCAGCAGATACGCAGTATTTT
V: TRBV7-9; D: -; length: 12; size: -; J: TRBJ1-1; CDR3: CASSRGTTEAFF; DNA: TGTGCCAGCAGCCGTGGAACTACTGAAGCTTTCTTT
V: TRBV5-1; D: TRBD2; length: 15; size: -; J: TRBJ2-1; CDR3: CASSPTSGGNNEQFF; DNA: TGCGCCAGCAGCCCGACTAGCGGGGGAAACAATGAGCAGTTCTTC
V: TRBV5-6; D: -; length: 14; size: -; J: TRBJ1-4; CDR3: CASSLFQSNEKLFF; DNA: TGTGCCAGCAGCTTGTTTCAGAGTAATGAAAAACTGTTTTTT
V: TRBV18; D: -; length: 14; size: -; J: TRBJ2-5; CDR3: CASSRGVLGETQYF; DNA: TGTGCCAGCTCACGAGGGGTCTTGGGAGAGACCCAGTACTTC
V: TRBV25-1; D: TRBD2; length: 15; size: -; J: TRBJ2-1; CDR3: CASSDRTSGYNEQFF; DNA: TGTGCCAGCAGTGACCGGACTAGCGGTTACAATGAGCAGTTCTTC
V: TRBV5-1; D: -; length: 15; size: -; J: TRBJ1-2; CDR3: CASSLGGGENYGYTF; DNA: TGCGCCAGCAGCTTGGGGGGGGGAGAGAACTATGGCTACACCTTC
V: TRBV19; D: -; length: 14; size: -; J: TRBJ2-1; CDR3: CASSIWGLYNEQFF; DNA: TGTGCCAGTAGTATCTGGGGGCTCTACAATGAGCAGTTCTTC
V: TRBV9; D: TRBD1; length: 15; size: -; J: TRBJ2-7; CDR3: CASSVATGGTYEQYF; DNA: TGTGCCAGCAGCGTCGCGACAGGGGGAACCTACGAGCAGTACTTC
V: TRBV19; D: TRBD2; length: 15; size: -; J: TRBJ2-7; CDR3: CASSARTSGMVEQYF; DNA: TGTGCCAGTTCAGCCCGGACTAGCGGGATGGTAGAGCAGTACTTC
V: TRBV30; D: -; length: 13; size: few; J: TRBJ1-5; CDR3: CAYRVFGNQPQHF; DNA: TGTGCCTACCGGGTGTTTGGCAATCAGCCCCAGCATTTT
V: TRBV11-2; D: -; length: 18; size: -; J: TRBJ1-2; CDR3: CASSLMSNRVGLQYGYTF; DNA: TGTGCCAGCAGCTTAATGTCAAACAGGGTCGGACTCCAGTATGGCTACACCTTC
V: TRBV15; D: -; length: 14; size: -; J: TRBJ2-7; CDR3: CATSLRSRSYEQYF; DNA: TGTGCCACCAGCTTACGGTCCCGCTCCTACGAGCAGTACTTC
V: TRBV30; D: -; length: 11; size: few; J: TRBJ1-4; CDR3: CAWSIREKLFF; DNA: TGTGCCTGGAGCATAAGGGAAAAACTGTTTTTT
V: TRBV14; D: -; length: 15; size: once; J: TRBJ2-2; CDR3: CASSQFTSNTGELFF; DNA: TGTGCCAGCAGCCAATTCACCAGCAACACCGGGGAGCTGTTTTTT
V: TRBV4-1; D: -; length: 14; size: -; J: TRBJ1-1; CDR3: CASSQVQRATEAFF; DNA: TGCGCCAGCAGCCAAGTCCAGCGAGCCACTGAAGCTTTCTTT
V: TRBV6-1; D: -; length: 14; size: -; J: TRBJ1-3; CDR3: CASKFTGSGNTIYF; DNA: TGTGCCAGTAAGTTTACAGGGTCTGGAAACACCATATATTTT